This T cell receptor (beta chain) was sequenced during a study of blood T cell repertoires in COVID-19. TCRdb's copy holds only in-frame clones and misses some; the assay was immunoSEQ multiplex PCR. The table lists roughly 250,000 clones, around nine tenths of them singletons. The CDR3 loop spans 15 amino acids. From germline, CDR1 is LNHDA and CDR2 SQIVND (reference sequence). V shed 5 bases and J 7 bases; nucleotides not matched to a gene: 9. This TCR came from a middle-aged woman who had recovered from COVID-19. The chain uses TRBV19 and TRBJ1-4; TRBD1 matches 8 bases. Sequencing was carried out using peripheral blood. As DNA, the CDR3 is TGTGCCAGTAGTGAACTCAGGGGGCCCGGTGAAAAACTGTTTTTT. Protein product: CASSELRGPGEKLFF.